This TCR beta chain was sequenced for a study of cytomegalovirus exposure and HLA in healthy donors. Overall study: Unique TCRs numbering around 85 million, obtained from HLA-typed donors, made up an early data release. General study points: Presence/absence analyses supposed approximately even sequencing depth among donors.

This clone was found a few times. Antigen specificity is unknown. V lost 5 bases and J lost 8, with 20 bases in between. The germline V gene has CDR1 SGHRS and CDR2 YFSETQ. There are 15 residues in the CDR3. The PCR had 60 Vbeta and 13 Jbeta primers. In the source study's methods: Roughly 9.9 million shared chains were among the about 80 million unique TCR beta chains that a later analysis counted. Repertoires were generated with immunoSEQ multiplex PCR, while TCRdb's copy carries only in-frame clones and drops some. The V and J calls and clone size come from that table; D and trimming were worked out from the DNA. Of 110,000 to 150,000 clones detected, around a tenth appear once; the ten largest clones hold 1.5% to 2%.

The sample taken for sequencing was PBMCs. This TCR was recovered from a male donor in good health and CMV-seronegative. J is TRBJ2-1 and V is TRBV5-1; D possibly corresponds to TRBD2 (6 bases). The CDR3, as DNA: TGCGCCAGCAGTAGGCCGGGACTTCAAGTGGATGAGCAGTTCTTC. Encoded protein: CASSRPGLQVDEQFF.